A selection of T cell receptor beta chains follows, all from one sample in a study of OX40 agonist ivuxolimab in advanced cancers. This table comes from immunoSEQ multiplex PCR, and its TCRdb copy is limited to in-frame clones, with some not included. Here the sample spans 50,000 or so clones, about 86% being singletons. The sequenced sample was CD4+ or CD8+ T cells sorted from blood, obtained in a trial of the OX40 agonist ivuxolimab. The receptors originated from an adult with an advanced solid tumor such as melanoma, head and neck, liver or kidney cancer. Both conserved end residues are part of each CDR3. The order of the fields is J gene, V gene, D gene, clone size, CDR3 protein, CDR3 DNA. The D gene is left open where the match is weak. Clone size appears in some rows only: once, few, many, or a class for an expanded clone.

j_call: TRBJ2-7
v_call: TRBV28
d_call: TRBD2
clone_size: few
cdr3_aa: CASSTGTSYEQYF
cdr3_nt: TGTGCCAGCTCAACCGGGACTAGTTACGAGCAGTACTTC

j_call: TRBJ2-7
v_call: TRBV29-1
d_call: NA
clone_size: NA
cdr3_aa: CSVEAWLTDSYEQYF
cdr3_nt: TGCAGCGTTGAAGCCTGGTTGACAGACTCCTACGAGCAGTACTTC

j_call: TRBJ2-7
v_call: TRBV28
d_call: NA
clone_size: NA
cdr3_aa: CASSWGGGGQEQYF
cdr3_nt: TGTGCCAGCAGCTGGGGAGGAGGAGGACAGGAGCAGTACTTC

j_call: TRBJ1-1
v_call: TRBV9
d_call: TRBD1
clone_size: NA
cdr3_aa: CASSVGTGGVGTEAFF
cdr3_nt: TGTGCCAGCAGCGTGGGGACAGGGGGCGTCGGCACTGAAGCTTTCTTT

j_call: TRBJ2-7
v_call: TRBV19
d_call: NA
clone_size: NA
cdr3_aa: CASSIATELNGEQYF
cdr3_nt: TGTGCCAGTAGTATCGCAACAGAGTTAAATGGCGAGCAGTACTTC

j_call: TRBJ2-2
v_call: TRBV30
d_call: NA
clone_size: few
cdr3_aa: CAWRGLGNTGELFF
cdr3_nt: TGTGCCTGGAGGGGGCTGGGGAACACCGGGGAGCTGTTTTTT

j_call: TRBJ1-1
v_call: TRBV2
d_call: NA
clone_size: few
cdr3_aa: CASTNKQSEAFF
cdr3_nt: TGTGCCAGCACCAATAAACAGTCTGAAGCTTTCTTT

j_call: TRBJ1-1
v_call: TRBV5-5
d_call: NA
clone_size: NA
cdr3_aa: CASSTGTVNTEAFF
cdr3_nt: TGTGCCAGCAGCACGGGAACTGTGAACACTGAAGCTTTCTTT

j_call: TRBJ1-4
v_call: TRBV19
d_call: NA
clone_size: NA
cdr3_aa: CASSIKKREKLFF
cdr3_nt: TGTGCCAGTAGTATAAAGAAGAGAGAAAAACTGTTTTTT

j_call: TRBJ1-1
v_call: TRBV6-5
d_call: NA
clone_size: NA
cdr3_aa: CASVRRGSDPEAFF
cdr3_nt: TGTGCCAGCGTACGAAGGGGTTCCGACCCTGAAGCTTTCTTT

j_call: TRBJ2-7
v_call: TRBV27
d_call: TRBD1
clone_size: NA
cdr3_aa: CATHPQGQGNYEQYF
cdr3_nt: TGTGCCACCCACCCACAAGGACAGGGCAACTACGAGCAGTACTTC

j_call: TRBJ2-4
v_call: TRBV2
d_call: TRBD2
clone_size: few
cdr3_aa: CASSVGTSPSRNIQYF
cdr3_nt: TGTGCCAGCAGTGTCGGGACTAGCCCTAGCCGGAACATTCAGTACTTC

j_call: TRBJ2-5
v_call: TRBV18
d_call: NA
clone_size: NA
cdr3_aa: CASSVLPGSQETQYF
cdr3_nt: TGTGCCAGCTCAGTCCTCCCGGGGAGCCAAGAGACCCAGTACTTC

j_call: TRBJ1-1
v_call: TRBV20-1
d_call: NA
clone_size: NA
cdr3_aa: CSAKPGREAFF
cdr3_nt: TGCAGTGCAAAACCGGGACGGGAAGCTTTCTTT

j_call: TRBJ2-1
v_call: TRBV6-1
d_call: TRBD2
clone_size: once
cdr3_aa: CASSETFAGAYNEQFF
cdr3_nt: TGTGCCAGCAGTGAAACATTTGCGGGAGCCTACAATGAGCAGTTCTTC

j_call: TRBJ2-5
v_call: TRBV6-6
d_call: TRBD1
clone_size: NA
cdr3_aa: CASSYRAGGGETQYF
cdr3_nt: TGTGCCAGCAGTTACCGGGCAGGGGGTGGAGAGACCCAGTACTTC

j_call: TRBJ2-7
v_call: TRBV5-4
d_call: NA
clone_size: once
cdr3_aa: CASSPKGGKPYEQYF
cdr3_nt: TGTGCCAGCAGCCCGAAAGGGGGGAAACCCTACGAGCAGTACTTC

j_call: TRBJ2-7
v_call: TRBV5-4
d_call: TRBD1
clone_size: NA
cdr3_aa: CASSLPDRVRSEQYF
cdr3_nt: TGTGCCAGCAGCTTGCCGGACAGGGTTCGGAGTGAGCAGTACTTC

j_call: TRBJ1-4
v_call: TRBV5-5
d_call: TRBD1
clone_size: NA
cdr3_aa: CASSLESGGLWEKLFF
cdr3_nt: TGTGCCAGCAGCTTGGAGTCAGGGGGCCTTTGGGAAAAACTGTTTTTT

j_call: TRBJ1-2
v_call: TRBV6-5
d_call: NA
clone_size: NA
cdr3_aa: CASSYARVGYGYTF
cdr3_nt: TGTGCCAGTAGTTATGCCAGGGTCGGCTATGGCTACACCTTC

j_call: TRBJ1-1
v_call: TRBV6-5
d_call: NA
clone_size: NA
cdr3_aa: CASSYGDNRYTEAFF
cdr3_nt: TGTGCCAGCAGTTACGGGGACAATAGATACACTGAAGCTTTCTTT

j_call: TRBJ1-1
v_call: TRBV30
d_call: NA
clone_size: few
cdr3_aa: CAWRGTSGEAFF
cdr3_nt: TGTGCCTGGAGGGGGACCTCAGGGGAAGCTTTCTTT

j_call: TRBJ1-1
v_call: TRBV5-5
d_call: NA
clone_size: NA
cdr3_aa: CASSLGLNTEAFF
cdr3_nt: TGTGCCAGCAGCTTGGGACTAAACACTGAAGCTTTCTTT

j_call: TRBJ2-7
v_call: TRBV7-9
d_call: NA
clone_size: NA
cdr3_aa: CASSLFPQGPSYEQYF
cdr3_nt: TGTGCCAGCAGCTTATTCCCGCAGGGGCCGTCCTACGAGCAGTACTTC

j_call: TRBJ2-4
v_call: TRBV18
d_call: TRBD1
clone_size: NA
cdr3_aa: CASSPPTGTEHGAKNIQYF
cdr3_nt: TGTGCCAGCTCACCACCGACCGGGACAGAACATGGAGCCAAAAACATTCAGTACTTC

j_call: TRBJ1-1
v_call: TRBV18
d_call: TRBD1
clone_size: NA
cdr3_aa: CASSPMTGSGNTEAFF
cdr3_nt: TGTGCCAGCTCACCAATGACAGGGAGTGGGAACACTGAAGCTTTCTTT

j_call: TRBJ1-4
v_call: TRBV7-8
d_call: NA
clone_size: NA
cdr3_aa: CASSLGLNEKLFF
cdr3_nt: TGTGCCAGCAGCCTAGGTCTTAATGAAAAACTGTTTTTT

j_call: TRBJ2-1
v_call: TRBV11-3
d_call: NA
clone_size: NA
cdr3_aa: CASSLEEKGGCNEQFF
cdr3_nt: TGTGCCAGCAGCTTAGAGGAAAAAGGGGGTTGCAATGAGCAGTTCTTC

j_call: TRBJ1-1
v_call: TRBV27
d_call: NA
clone_size: NA
cdr3_aa: CASSRGQAIGTEAFF
cdr3_nt: TGTGCCAGCAGTCGAGGCCAGGCGATAGGCACTGAAGCTTTCTTT

j_call: TRBJ2-2
v_call: TRBV27
d_call: TRBD1
clone_size: NA
cdr3_aa: CASGNRGDTGELFF
cdr3_nt: TGTGCCAGCGGTAACAGGGGGGATACCGGGGAGCTGTTTTTT